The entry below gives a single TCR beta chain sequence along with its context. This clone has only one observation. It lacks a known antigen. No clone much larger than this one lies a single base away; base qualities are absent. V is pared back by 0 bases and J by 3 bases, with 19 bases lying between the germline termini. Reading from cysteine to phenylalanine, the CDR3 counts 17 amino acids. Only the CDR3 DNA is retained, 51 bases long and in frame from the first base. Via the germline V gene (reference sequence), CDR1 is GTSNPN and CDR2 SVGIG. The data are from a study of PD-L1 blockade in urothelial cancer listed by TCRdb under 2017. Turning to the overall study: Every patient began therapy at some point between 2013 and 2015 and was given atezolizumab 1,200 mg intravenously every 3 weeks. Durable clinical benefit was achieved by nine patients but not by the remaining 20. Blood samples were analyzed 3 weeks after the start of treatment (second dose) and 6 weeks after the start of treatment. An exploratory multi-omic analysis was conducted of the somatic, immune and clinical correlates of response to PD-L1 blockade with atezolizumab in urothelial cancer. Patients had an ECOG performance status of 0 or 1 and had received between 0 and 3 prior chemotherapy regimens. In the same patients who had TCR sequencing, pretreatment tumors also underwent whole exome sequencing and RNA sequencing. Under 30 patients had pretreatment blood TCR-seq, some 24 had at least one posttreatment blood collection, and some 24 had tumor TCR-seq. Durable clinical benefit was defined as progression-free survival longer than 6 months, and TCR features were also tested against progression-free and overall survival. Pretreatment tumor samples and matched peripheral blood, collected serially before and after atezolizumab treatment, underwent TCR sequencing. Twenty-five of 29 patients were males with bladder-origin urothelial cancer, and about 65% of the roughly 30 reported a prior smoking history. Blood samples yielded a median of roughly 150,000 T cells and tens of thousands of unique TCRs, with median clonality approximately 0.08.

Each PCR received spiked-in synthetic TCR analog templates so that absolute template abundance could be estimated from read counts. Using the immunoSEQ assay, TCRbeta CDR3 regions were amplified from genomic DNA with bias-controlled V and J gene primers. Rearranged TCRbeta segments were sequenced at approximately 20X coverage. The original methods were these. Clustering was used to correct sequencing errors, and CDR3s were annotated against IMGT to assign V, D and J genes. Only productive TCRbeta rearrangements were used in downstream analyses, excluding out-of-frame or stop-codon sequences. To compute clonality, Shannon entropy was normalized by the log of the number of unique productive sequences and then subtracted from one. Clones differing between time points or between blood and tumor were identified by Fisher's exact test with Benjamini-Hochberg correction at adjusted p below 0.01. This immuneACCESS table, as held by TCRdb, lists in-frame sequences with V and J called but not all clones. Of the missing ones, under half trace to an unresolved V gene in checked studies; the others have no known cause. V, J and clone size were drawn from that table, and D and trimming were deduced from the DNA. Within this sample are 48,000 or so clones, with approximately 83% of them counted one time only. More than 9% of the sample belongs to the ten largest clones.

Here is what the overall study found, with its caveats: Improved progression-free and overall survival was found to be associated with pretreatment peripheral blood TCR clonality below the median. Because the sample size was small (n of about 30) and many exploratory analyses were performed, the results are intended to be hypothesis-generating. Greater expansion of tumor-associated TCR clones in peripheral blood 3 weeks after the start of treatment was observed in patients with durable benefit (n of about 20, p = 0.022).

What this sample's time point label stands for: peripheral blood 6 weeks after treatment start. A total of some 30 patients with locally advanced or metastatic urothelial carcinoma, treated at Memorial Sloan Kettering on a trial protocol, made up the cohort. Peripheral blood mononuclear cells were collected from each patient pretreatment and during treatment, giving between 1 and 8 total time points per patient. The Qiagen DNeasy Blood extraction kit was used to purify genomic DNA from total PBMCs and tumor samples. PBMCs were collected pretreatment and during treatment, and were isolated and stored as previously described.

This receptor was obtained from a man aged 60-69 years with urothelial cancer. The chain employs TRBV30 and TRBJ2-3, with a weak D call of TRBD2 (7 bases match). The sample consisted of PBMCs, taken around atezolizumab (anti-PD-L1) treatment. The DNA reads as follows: TGTGCCTGGAGTGTAGGTGCCTGGGGGGGCCGAACAGATACGCAGTATTTT. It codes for CAWSVGAWGGRTDTQYF.